This T cell receptor beta chain was profiled in a study of blood T cell repertoires in COVID-19. Using immunoSEQ multiplex PCR, the repertoire was profiled, and TCRdb retains in-frame clones only, with some absent. Seen here are 300,000 to 450,000 clones, 81% observed once, and the top ten hold roughly 1.1%. The V gene lost 8 bases and the J gene lost 0 bases, with 14 bases spanning the gap. This CDR3 spans 15 amino acids. Per germline, CDR1 MNHNY and CDR2 SVGAGI (reference sequence). The receptor comes from a human donor with acute or convalescent COVID-19. The donor label of this sample is uncertain. Input material: peripheral blood. The rearrangement links TRBV6-6 to TRBJ1-5; tentative D call: TRBD1 (6 bases). The CDR3 reads CASWTDLYSNQPQHF. DNA of the CDR3: TGTGCCAGCTGGACAGACCTTTATAGCAATCAGCCCCAGCATTTT.